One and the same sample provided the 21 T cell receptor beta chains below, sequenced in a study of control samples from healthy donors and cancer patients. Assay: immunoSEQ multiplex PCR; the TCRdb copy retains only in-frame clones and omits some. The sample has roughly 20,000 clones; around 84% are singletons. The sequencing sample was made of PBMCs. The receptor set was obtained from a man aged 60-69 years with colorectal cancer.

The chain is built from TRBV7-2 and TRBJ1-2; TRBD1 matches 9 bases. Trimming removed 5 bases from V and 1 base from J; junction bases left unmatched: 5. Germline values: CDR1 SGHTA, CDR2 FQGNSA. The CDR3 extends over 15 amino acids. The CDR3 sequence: CASSPKTGGNYGYTF. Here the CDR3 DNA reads TGTGCCAGCAGCCCAAAGACAGGGGGTAACTATGGCTACACCTTC.

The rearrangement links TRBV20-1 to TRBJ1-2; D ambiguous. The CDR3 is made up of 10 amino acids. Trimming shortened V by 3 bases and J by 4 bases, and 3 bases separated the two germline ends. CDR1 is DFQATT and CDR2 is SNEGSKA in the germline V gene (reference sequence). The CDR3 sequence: CSASGYGYTF. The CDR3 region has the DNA TGCAGTGCTAGTGGCTATGGCTACACCTTC.

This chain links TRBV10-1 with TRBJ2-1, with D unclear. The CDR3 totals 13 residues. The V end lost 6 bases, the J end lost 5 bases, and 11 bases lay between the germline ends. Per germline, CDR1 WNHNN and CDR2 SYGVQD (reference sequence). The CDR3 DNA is TGCGCCAGCAGCCCGACGTGGGACAATGAGCAGTTCTTC. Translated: CASSPTWDNEQFF.

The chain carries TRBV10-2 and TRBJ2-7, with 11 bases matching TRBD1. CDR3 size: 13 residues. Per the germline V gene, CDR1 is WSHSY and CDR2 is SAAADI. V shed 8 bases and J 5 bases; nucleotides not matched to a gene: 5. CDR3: CASGGTGGNEQYV. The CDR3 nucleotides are TGCGCCAGCGGGGGGACAGGGGGTAACGAGCAGTACGTC.

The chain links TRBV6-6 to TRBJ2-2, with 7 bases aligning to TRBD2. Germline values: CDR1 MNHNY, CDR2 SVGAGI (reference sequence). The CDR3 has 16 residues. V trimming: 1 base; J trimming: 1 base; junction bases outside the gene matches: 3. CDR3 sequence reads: CASSYFPSGNTGELFF. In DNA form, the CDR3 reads TGTGCCAGCAGTTACTTTCCTAGCGGGAACACCGGGGAGCTGTTTTTT.

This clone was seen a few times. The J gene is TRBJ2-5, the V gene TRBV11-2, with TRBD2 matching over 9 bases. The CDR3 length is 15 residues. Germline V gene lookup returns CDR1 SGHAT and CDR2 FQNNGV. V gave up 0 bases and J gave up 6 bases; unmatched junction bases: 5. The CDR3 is CASSLEAGGGKTQYF. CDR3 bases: TGTGCCAGCAGCTTAGAAGCGGGGGGCGGCAAGACCCAGTACTTC.

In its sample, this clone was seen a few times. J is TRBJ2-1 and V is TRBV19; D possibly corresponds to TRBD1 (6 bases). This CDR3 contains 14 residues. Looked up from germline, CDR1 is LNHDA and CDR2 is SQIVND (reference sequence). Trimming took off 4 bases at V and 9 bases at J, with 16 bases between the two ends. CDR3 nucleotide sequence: TGTGCCAGTAGTACTATACAGGGAAACAGTGAGCAGTTCTTC. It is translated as CASSTIQGNSEQFF.

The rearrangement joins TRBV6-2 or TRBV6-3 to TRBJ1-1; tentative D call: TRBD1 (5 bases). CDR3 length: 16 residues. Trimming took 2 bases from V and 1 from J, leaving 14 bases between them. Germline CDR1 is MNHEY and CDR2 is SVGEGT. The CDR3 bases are TGTGCCAGCAGTTACGGCGGACACCCATCGAACACTGAAGCTTTCTTT. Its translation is CASSYGGHPSNTEAFF.

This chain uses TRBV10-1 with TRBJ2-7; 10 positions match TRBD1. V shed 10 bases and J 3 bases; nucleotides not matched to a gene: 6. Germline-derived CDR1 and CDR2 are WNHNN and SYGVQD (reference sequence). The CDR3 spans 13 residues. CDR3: CAIVDRGHYEQYF. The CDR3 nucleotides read TGCGCCATTGTTGACAGGGGGCACTACGAGCAGTACTTC.

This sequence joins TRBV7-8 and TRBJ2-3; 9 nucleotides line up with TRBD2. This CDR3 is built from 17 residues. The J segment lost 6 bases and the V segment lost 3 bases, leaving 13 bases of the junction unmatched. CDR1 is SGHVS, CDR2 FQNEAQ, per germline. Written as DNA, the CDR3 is TGTGCCAGCAGCTTGATAGAGGGCGGGGGGGCCAAGGATACGCAGTATTTT. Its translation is CASSLIEGGGAKDTQYF.

The CDR3 region has the DNA TGCGCCAGCAGCGATATCCGGATGACGAAGATCGGGGAGCTGTTTTTT. Translating gives CASSDIRMTKIGELFF. The chain employs TRBV5-1 and TRBJ2-2; D remains unclear. The CDR3 loop spans 16 amino acids. The V end was cut by 4 bases, the J end by 7 bases, with 20 bases between. CDR1 and CDR2 from the germline V gene are SGHRS and YFSETQ.

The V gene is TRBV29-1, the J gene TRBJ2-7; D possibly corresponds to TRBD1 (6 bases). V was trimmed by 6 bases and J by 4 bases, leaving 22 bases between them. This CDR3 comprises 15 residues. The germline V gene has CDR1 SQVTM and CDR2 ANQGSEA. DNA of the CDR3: TGCAGCGTCAGAAAGACGGCAGGGGTGAGATACGAGCAGTACTTC. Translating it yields CSVRKTAGVRYEQYF.

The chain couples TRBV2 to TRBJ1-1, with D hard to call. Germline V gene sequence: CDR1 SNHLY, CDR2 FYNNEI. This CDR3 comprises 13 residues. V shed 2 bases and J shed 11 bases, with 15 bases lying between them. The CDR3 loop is CASSENGPHGAFF. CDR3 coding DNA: TGTGCCAGCAGTGAAAATGGACCACATGGGGCTTTCTTT.

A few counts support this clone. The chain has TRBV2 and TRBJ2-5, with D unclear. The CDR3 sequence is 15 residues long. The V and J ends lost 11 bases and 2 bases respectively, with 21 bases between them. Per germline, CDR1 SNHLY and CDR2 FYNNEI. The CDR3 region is CAGEYSPNDQETQYF. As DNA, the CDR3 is TGTGCCGGAGAATATAGCCCGAACGATCAAGAGACCCAGTACTTC. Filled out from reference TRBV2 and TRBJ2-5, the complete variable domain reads EPEVTQTPSHQVTQMGQEVILRCVPISNHLYFYWYRQILGQKVEFLVSFYNNEISEKSEIFDDQFSVERPDGSNFTLKIRSTKLEDSAMYFCAGEYSPNDQETQYFGPGTRLLVL.

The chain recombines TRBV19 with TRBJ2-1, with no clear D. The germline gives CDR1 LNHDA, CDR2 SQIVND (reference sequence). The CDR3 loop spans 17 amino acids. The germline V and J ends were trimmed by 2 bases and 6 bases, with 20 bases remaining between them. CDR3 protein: CASSIQNRQASGNEQFF. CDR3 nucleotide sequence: TGTGCCAGTAGTATACAGAACCGGCAGGCGTCCGGCAATGAGCAGTTCTTC.

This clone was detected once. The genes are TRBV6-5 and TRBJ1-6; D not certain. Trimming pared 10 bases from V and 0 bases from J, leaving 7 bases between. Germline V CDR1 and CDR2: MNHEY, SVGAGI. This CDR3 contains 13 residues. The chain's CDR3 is CATGSSYNSPLHF. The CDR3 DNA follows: TGTGCCACCGGGAGCTCCTATAATTCACCCCTCCACTTT.

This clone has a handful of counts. The CDR3 protein is CASSNSYGGTEAFF. The CDR3 coding sequence is TGTGCCAGCAGCAATTCCTACGGGGGTACTGAAGCTTTCTTT. The chain is built from TRBV7-9 and TRBJ1-1; possible D gene TRBD1, 5 bases. V was trimmed by 5 bases and J by 5 bases, leaving 15 bases between them. The CDR3 has 14 amino acids. Per germline, CDR1 SEHNR and CDR2 FQNEAQ (reference sequence).

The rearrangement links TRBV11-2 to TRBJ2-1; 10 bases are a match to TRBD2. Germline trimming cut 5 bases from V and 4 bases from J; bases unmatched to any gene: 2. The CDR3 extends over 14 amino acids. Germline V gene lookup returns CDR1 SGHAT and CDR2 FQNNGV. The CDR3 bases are TGTGCCAGCAGCAATAGCGGGGGGTACAATGAGCAGTTCTTC. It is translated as CASSNSGGYNEQFF.

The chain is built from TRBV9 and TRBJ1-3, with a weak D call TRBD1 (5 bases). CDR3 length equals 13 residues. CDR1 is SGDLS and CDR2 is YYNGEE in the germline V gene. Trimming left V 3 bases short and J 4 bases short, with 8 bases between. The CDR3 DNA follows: TGTGCCAGCAGCGAGGGGATAGGAAACACCATATATTTT. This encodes CASSEGIGNTIYF. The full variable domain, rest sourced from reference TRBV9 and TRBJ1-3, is DSGVTQTPKHLITATGQRVTLRCSPRSGDLSVYWYQQSLDQGLQFLIQYYNGEERAKGNILERFSAQQFPDLHSELNLSSLELGDSALYFCASSEGIGNTIYFGEGSWLTVV.

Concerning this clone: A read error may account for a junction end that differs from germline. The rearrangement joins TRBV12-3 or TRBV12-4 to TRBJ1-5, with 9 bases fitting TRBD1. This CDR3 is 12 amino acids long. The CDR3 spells CASSLGGTGMNF. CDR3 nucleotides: TGTGCCAGCAGTTTAGGAGGGACAGGGATGAATTTT.

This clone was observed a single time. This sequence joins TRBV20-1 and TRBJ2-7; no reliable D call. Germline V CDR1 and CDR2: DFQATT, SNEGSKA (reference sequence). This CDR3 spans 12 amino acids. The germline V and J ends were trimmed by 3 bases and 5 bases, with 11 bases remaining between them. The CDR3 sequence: CSASLGSDEQYF. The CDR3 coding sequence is TGCAGTGCTAGTTTGGGGTCCGACGAGCAGTACTTC.